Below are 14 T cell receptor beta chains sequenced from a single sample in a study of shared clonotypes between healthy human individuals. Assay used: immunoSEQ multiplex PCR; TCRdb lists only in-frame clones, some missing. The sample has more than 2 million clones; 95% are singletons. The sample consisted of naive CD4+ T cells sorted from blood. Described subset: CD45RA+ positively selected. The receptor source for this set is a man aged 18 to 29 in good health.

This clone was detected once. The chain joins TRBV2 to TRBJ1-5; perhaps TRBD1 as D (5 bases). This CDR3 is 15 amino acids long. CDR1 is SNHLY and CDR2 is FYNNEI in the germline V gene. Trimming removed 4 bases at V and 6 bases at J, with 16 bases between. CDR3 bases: TGTGCCAGCAGTGCTTTCCGTGGGACGGGTCAGCCCCAGCATTTT. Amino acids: CASSAFRGTGQPQHF.

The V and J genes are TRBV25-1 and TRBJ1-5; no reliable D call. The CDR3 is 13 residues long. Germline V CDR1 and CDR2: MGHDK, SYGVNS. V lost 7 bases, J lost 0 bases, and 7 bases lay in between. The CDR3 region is CASTGNSNQPQHF. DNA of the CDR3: TGTGCCAGCACGGGGAATAGCAATCAGCCCCAGCATTTT.

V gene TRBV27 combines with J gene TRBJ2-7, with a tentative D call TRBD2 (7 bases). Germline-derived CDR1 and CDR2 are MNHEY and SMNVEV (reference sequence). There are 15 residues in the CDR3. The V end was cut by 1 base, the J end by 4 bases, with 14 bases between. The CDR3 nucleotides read TGTGCCAGCAGTTTATTAAGGGGGGGCCAATACGAGCAGTACTTC. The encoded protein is CASSLLRGGQYEQYF.

As DNA, the CDR3 is TGTGCCAGCAGGCCCGGACAGGGGTTTGTCTACACCTTC. Amino acid sequence: CASRPGQGFVYTF. The chain uses TRBV6-6 and TRBJ1-2; 9 positions match TRBD1. This CDR3 comprises 13 residues. The J segment lost 10 bases and the V segment lost 6 bases, leaving 9 bases of the junction unmatched. The germline V gene encodes CDR1 MNHNY and CDR2 SVGAGI (reference sequence).

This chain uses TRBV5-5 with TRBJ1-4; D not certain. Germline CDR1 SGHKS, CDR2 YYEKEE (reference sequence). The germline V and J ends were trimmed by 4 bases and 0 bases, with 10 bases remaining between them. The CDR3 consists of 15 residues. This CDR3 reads CASSSGSATNEKLFF. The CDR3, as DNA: TGTGCCAGCAGCAGTGGATCTGCAACTAATGAAAAACTGTTTTTT.

As DNA, the CDR3 is TGTGCCAGCAGCCTGCCGGGACTAGCTTACGAGCAGTACTTC. This translates into CASSLPGLAYEQYF. V usage is TRBV7-2 and J usage is TRBJ2-7; 9 bases map to TRBD2. Trimming removed 5 bases from V and 4 bases from J; junction bases left unmatched: 6. The CDR3 has 14 residues. The V gene's germline CDR1 is SGHTA and CDR2 FQGNSA.

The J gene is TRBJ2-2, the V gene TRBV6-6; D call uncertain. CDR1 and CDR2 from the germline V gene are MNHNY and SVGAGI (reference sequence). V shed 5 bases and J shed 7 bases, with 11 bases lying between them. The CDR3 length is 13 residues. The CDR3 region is CASSPDLFGELFF. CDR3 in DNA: TGTGCCAGCAGTCCGGACCTTTTCGGGGAGCTGTTTTTT.

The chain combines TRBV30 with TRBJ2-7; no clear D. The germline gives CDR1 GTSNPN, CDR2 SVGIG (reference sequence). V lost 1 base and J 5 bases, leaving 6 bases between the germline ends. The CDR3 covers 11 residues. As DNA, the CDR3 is TGTGCCTGGAGTGATGAAAACGAGCAGTACTTC. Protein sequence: CAWSDENEQYF. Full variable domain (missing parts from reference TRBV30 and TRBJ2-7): SQTIHQWPATLVQPVGSPLSLECTVEGTSNPNLYWYRQAAGRGLQLLFYSVGIGQISSEVPQNLSASRPQDRQFILSSKKLLLSDSGFYLCAWSDENEQYFGPGTRLTVT.

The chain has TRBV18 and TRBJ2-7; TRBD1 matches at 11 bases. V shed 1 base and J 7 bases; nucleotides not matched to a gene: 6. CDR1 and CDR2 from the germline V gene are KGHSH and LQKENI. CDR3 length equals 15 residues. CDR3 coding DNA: TGTGCCAGCTCACCACAAGGACAGGGGGCTAGTGAGCAGTACTTC. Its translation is CASSPQGQGASEQYF.

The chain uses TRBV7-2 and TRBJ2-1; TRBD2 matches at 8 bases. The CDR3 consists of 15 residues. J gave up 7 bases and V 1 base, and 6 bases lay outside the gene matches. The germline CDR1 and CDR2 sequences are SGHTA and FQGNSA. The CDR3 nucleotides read TGTGCCAGCAGCTTAGTACTAGCGGAGAGTAATGAGCAGTTCTTC. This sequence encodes CASSLVLAESNEQFF.

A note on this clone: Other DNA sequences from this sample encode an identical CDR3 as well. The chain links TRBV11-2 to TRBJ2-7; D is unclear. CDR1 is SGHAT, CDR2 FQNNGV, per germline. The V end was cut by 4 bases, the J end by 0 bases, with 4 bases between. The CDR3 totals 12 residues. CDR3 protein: CASSSLSYEQYF. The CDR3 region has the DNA TGTGCCAGCAGCTCCCTCTCCTACGAGCAGTACTTC.

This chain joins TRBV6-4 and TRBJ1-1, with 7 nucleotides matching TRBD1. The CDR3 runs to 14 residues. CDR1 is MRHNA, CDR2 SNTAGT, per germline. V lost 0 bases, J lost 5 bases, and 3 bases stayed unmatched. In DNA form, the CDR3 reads TGTGCCAGCAGTGACTCCAGGGGGAGGACTGAAGCTTTCTTT. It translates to CASSDSRGRTEAFF.

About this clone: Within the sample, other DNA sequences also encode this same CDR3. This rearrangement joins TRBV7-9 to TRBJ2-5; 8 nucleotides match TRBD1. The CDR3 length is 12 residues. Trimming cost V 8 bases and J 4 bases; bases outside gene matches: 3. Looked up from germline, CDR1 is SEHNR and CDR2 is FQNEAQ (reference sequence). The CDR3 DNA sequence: TGTGCCAGCGGAACAGGGGGAGAGACCCAGTACTTC. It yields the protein CASGTGGETQYF.

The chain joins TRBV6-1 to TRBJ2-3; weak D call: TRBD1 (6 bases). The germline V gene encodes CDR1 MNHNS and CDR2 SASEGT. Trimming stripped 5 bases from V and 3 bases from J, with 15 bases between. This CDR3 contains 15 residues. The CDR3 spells CASSNTGFLTDTQYF. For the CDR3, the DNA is TGTGCCAGCAGTAATACAGGGTTTCTGACAGATACGCAGTATTTT.